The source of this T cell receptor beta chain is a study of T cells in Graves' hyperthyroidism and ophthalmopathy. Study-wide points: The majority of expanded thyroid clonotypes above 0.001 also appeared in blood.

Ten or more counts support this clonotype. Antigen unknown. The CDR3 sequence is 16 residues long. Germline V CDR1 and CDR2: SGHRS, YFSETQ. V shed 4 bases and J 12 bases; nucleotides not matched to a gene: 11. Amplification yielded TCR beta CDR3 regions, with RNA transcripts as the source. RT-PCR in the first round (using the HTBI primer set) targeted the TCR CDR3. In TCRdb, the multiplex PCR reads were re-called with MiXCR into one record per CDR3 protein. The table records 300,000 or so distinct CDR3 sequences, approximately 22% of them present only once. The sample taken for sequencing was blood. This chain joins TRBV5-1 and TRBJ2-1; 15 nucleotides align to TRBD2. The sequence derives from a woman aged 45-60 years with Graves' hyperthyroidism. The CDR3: CASSPGTSGRSITQFF. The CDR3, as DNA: TGCGCCAGCAGCCCAGGGACTAGCGGGAGGTCTATTACGCAGTTCTTC. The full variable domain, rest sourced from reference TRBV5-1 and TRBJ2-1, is KAGVTQTPRYLIKTRGQQVTLSCSPISGHRSVSWYQQTPGQGLQFLFEYFSETQRNKGNFPGRFSGRQFSNSRSEMNVSTLELGDSALYLCASSPGTSGRSITQFFGPGTRLTVL.